The subject of this entry is one TCR beta chain. This clone was recorded a few times. Its antigen remains undetermined. No much larger clone exists at a distance of one base, and base qualities are not known. This sample also contains other DNA sequences that code for the same CDR3. Taken from the germline V gene, the CDR1 and CDR2 loops are SQVTM and ANQGSEA. The junction carries 7 bases between V and J, which are trimmed by 6 bases and 3 bases respectively. The CDR3 runs 11 amino acids, cysteine and phenylalanine included. Only CDR3 DNA is held: 33 bases, read in frame from base 1. These data originate in a study of beta chain features in type 1 diabetes (dated by TCRdb to 2016 to 2019). Some background on the complete study: Patients and healthy donors did not differ in mean age, gender distribution, total cell number or subset yield. Whereas all 28 donors provided naive and central memory subsets, regulatory and stem cell-like memory subsets were isolated from just 8 patients and roughly eight healthy donors. In the study, TCRB repertoires of sorted circulating CD4+ T cell subsets from recently diagnosed type 1 diabetes patients were compared with those of matched healthy donors. A total of some 110 million sorted cells were examined across all samples, and the number of cells per subset was strongly correlated with RNA yield. What the research found in general, with its limitations: A moderate but significant shortening of TCRB CDR3 length was observed in type 1 diabetes patients in all four CD4+ subsets. PCR might favor shorter templates, but patient and control samples were amplified and corrected together, so any skew would affect both groups equally. At VDJ recombination sites, patients with type 1 diabetes made fewer insertions and deleted more nucleotides, a pattern implying thymic rearrangement abnormalities. Because the HLA sub-analyses included only small numbers of individuals, any influence of HLA type on TCRB rearrangement was left unresolved. Sequencing cDNA rather than genomic DNA could over-represent highly expressing activated cells, although activation and CD3 levels did not differ between groups. Naive, central memory and regulatory TCRB repertoires appeared more similar among patients than among healthy donors.

The entire amount of isolated RNA was reverse transcribed using the High Capacity cDNA Reverse Transcription Kit, so the sequenced TCRB transcripts were expressed ones. Deep immunoSEQ sequencing was performed on naive, central memory and regulatory T cell samples, with an average of roughly 3.5 million total reads per sample. Sorted cells were lysed in RLT buffer, and RNA was extracted using DNase-treated RNeasy Micro or Mini kits according to cell number. To prevent cross-contamination, each cell subset was processed individually, whereas patient and healthy donor samples were processed jointly. The immunoSEQ multiplex PCR was used to amplify TCRB sequences from cDNA, yielding 87-bp fragments that span the CDR3 region. Amplicons were sequenced on the Illumina HiSeq platform. Per the authors' processing: Synthetic template baselines were used to correct PCR bias computationally, reads within Hamming distance 2 were collapsed, and singletons that could not be merged were discarded. Reads were aligned against IMGT so that V, D and J genes, CDR3 length and insertions or deletions at six rearrangement sites could be assigned. Within each subset, clonotype counts were normalized to the number of sorted cells before true diversity and Gini coefficients were calculated with the tcR R package. The overlap coefficient, calculated on TCRB nucleotide sequences, was used to measure repertoire sharing. Out-of-frame TCRB sequences from naive cells were analyzed as a proxy for the pre-selection repertoire. TCRdb retrieved this table from immuneACCESS and kept in-frame rearrangements only. Not all clones are present; in checked studies, unresolved V genes account for under half, and no reason is known for the remainder. The V and J calls and clone size are taken from that table; D and trimming were inferred from the DNA. The sample includes 400,000 to 450,000 clones, with approximately 15% observed a single time. Less than 0.04% of the sample goes to the ten largest clones.

From each donor, a single peripheral blood sample of 100 to 150 mL on average was drawn into heparinised tubes. A BD FACSAria II and a panel including CD45RO, CCR7, CD25, CD127, CD95 and CD27 were used to sort naive, central memory, regulatory and stem cell-like memory CD4+ T cells. A purity above 95% was achieved for all sorted populations. PBMCs were isolated immediately by Lymphoprep density gradient centrifugation and stained directly without culture. To minimize batch effects, samples were stained and sorted in pairs, one healthy donor with one patient per experiment. The sequence was obtained from a man aged 30-40 years in good health. Sample: naive CD4+ T cells from blood. In light of the paper, this sample's cell subset or site label describes: true naive CD4+ T cells. This chain is built from TRBV29-1 and TRBJ2-3, with TRBD1 as a weak D call on 5 bases. CDR3 protein: CSVAGTDTQYF. The base sequence is TGCAGCGTAGCAGGGACAGATACGCAGTATTTT.